This entry lists 21 T cell receptor beta chains sequenced from one sample in a study of beta chain features in type 1 diabetes. The investigators reverse transcribed all of the isolated RNA, so they sequenced expressed TCRB transcripts. Method: immunoSEQ multiplex PCR; TCRdb's copy keeps in-frame clones and lacks some. The table includes 130,000 to 150,000 clones, about 50% detected once. The specimen sequenced was Tregs from blood. The receptor set was obtained from a young man in good health.

The chain couples TRBV15 to TRBJ2-3; possibly TRBD2 for D (6 bases). This CDR3 is 17 amino acids long. The ends were cut back, 6 bases at V and 6 bases at J, with 25 bases in the middle. The V gene's germline CDR1 is LNHNV and CDR2 YYDKDF (reference sequence). CDR3 sequence reads: CATRNSGSLSGGDTQYF. The CDR3 nucleotides read TGTGCCACCAGGAATAGCGGCTCACTCTCCGGAGGGGATACGCAGTATTTT.

The chain carries TRBV7-6 and TRBJ2-5; D unclear. CDR3 length equals 13 residues. The germline CDR1 and CDR2 sequences are SGHVS and FNYEAQ. V was clipped by 5 bases and J by 1 base, with 8 bases between them. The CDR3 sequence: CASSLFGQETQYF. CDR3 bases: TGTGCCAGCAGCCTATTTGGCCAAGAGACCCAGTACTTC.

The rearrangement joins TRBV7-2 to TRBJ1-1; a weak D match, TRBD1 (6 bases). CDR3 length equals 15 residues. V dropped 0 bases and J dropped 0 bases, with 8 bases sitting between them. CDR1 and CDR2 (germline): SGHTA, FQGNSA. CDR3 loop: CASSLAQGLNTEAFF. DNA of the CDR3: TGTGCCAGCAGCTTAGCACAGGGATTGAACACTGAAGCTTTCTTT.

This clone was seen only a few times. V usage is TRBV6-6 and J usage is TRBJ2-7; TRBD1 agrees at 8 bases. The CDR3 has 13 amino acids. CDR1 is MNHNY, CDR2 SVGAGI, per germline (reference sequence). V was clipped by 10 bases and J by 0 bases; unmatched bases: 5. CDR3 residues: CATRTGSSYEQYF. The CDR3 region has the DNA TGTGCCACCCGGACAGGGAGCTCCTACGAGCAGTACTTC.

This clone showed up just a few times. The chain links TRBV27 to TRBJ2-5, with 14 bases that match TRBD2. The CDR3 is 16 residues long. J gave up 6 bases and V 5 bases, and 8 bases lay outside the gene matches. Germline V CDR1 and CDR2: MNHEY, SMNVEV (reference sequence). CDR3 in amino acids: CASSEGTSGSWKTQYF. Written as DNA, the CDR3 is TGTGCCAGCAGTGAAGGGACTAGCGGGAGTTGGAAGACCCAGTACTTC.

This clone was observed a few times. The chain links TRBV4-2 to TRBJ2-5; 7 bases are a match to TRBD2. After removal of 3 bases from V and 5 bases from J, the junction contained 15 bases not matched to a gene. CDR1 and CDR2 (germline): LGHNA, YNFKEQ. The CDR3 runs 17 residues. The chain's CDR3 is CASSQVGDYGKRETQYF. The DNA of the CDR3 is TGTGCCAGCAGCCAGGTGGGGGACTACGGGAAACGGGAGACCCAGTACTTC.

The chain has TRBV20-1 and TRBJ2-1; 7 nucleotides align to TRBD1. The CDR3 length is 11 residues. Germline loops: CDR1 DFQATT, CDR2 SNEGSKA (reference sequence). V dropped 6 bases and J dropped 13; count of bases not matched to a gene: 9. The CDR3 loop is CSADGTEVQFF. The CDR3 DNA follows: TGCAGTGCGGACGGGACAGAAGTACAGTTCTTC.

This clone was observed a handful of times. The chain joins TRBV29-1 to TRBJ2-3, with 7 bases identical to TRBD1. This CDR3 contains 12 residues. J lost 4 bases, V lost 7 bases, and 5 bases had no gene match. The germline CDR1 and CDR2 sequences are SQVTM and ANQGSEA. CDR3: CSGRGGPDTQYF. DNA of the CDR3: TGCAGCGGGCGAGGGGGCCCAGATACGCAGTATTTT.

The DNA of the CDR3 is TGTGCCATCAGTGAGTCGGCTAGCGGGGCCCCCACAGATACGCAGTATTTT. This sequence encodes CAISESASGAPTDTQYF. V usage is TRBV10-3 and J usage is TRBJ2-3, with TRBD2 matching 9 bases. This CDR3 comprises 17 residues. With V trimmed by 0 bases and J by 2 bases, 6 bases remained unmatched. Germline V CDR1 and CDR2: ENHRY, SYGVKD.

The gene calls are TRBV18 and TRBJ2-2; TRBD1 aligns across 7 bases. With V trimmed by 4 bases and J by 5 bases, 13 bases remained unmatched. Germline V lookup: CDR1 KGHSH, CDR2 LQKENI. The CDR3 length is 17 residues. The DNA for the CDR3 is TGTGCCAGCTCACGACGGGACAGCCTGACTGGGACCGGGGAGCTGTTTTTT. Residues: CASSRRDSLTGTGELFF.

The chain recombines TRBV30 with TRBJ1-4; tentative D call: TRBD1 (6 bases). Per the germline V gene, CDR1 is GTSNPN and CDR2 is SVGIG (reference sequence). Trimming took 3 bases from V and 1 from J, leaving 9 bases between them. This CDR3 region has 14 residues. CDR3 protein: CAWSRTVTNEKLFF. The DNA for the CDR3 is TGTGCCTGGAGCAGGACAGTAACTAATGAAAAACTGTTTTTT.

The J gene is TRBJ2-1, the V gene TRBV11-1; D not resolved. V was clipped by 2 bases and J by 7 bases, with 9 bases between them. Germline CDR1 is SGHAT and CDR2 is FQDESV (reference sequence). This CDR3 is built from 13 residues. CDR3 loop: CASSLSQANEQFF. The CDR3 bases are TGTGCCAGCAGCTTATCTCAGGCGAATGAGCAGTTCTTC.

This clone was counted only a few times. This chain uses TRBV7-3 with TRBJ2-2; 10 nucleotides line up with TRBD1. The CDR3 length is 16 residues. V was clipped by 3 bases and J by 0 bases; unmatched bases: 1. Germline V CDR1 and CDR2: SGHTA, FQGTGA. CDR3 in DNA: TGTGCCAGCAGCTTGACAGGGGGCGCGAACACCGGGGAGCTGTTTTTT. Amino acids: CASSLTGGANTGELFF.

The chain joins TRBV7-3 to TRBJ2-7, with D hard to call. Germline CDR1 is SGHTA and CDR2 is FQGTGA. The CDR3 has 13 amino acids. V lost 6 bases, J lost 3 bases, and 12 bases lay in between. CDR3 loop: CASSIAYGYEQYF. DNA for the CDR3: TGTGCCAGCAGTATAGCTTACGGCTACGAGCAGTACTTC.

V gene TRBV10-3 combines with J gene TRBJ1-2; D might be TRBD1 (6 bases). CDR1 and CDR2 from the germline V gene are ENHRY and SYGVKD. V dropped 0 bases and J dropped 2 bases, with 10 bases sitting between them. The CDR3 has 15 residues. The CDR3 bases are TGTGCCATCAGTGAGTCGATGACAGGAAACTATGGCTACACCTTC. As protein: CAISESMTGNYGYTF.

This clone was picked up a small number of times. The V and J genes are TRBV19 and TRBJ1-1, with TRBD1 matching over 8 bases. Trimming removed 6 bases from V and 5 bases from J; junction bases left unmatched: 8. The CDR3 runs to 14 residues. In germline, CDR1 is LNHDA, CDR2 SQIVND (reference sequence). CDR3 sequence: CASSLGQGRTEAFF. Written as DNA, the CDR3 is TGTGCCAGTAGCCTAGGACAGGGAAGGACTGAAGCTTTCTTT.

The CDR3 protein is CASKAAGRLQETQYF. For the CDR3, the DNA is TGTGCCAGCAAAGCTGCGGGACGCCTCCAAGAGACCCAGTACTTC. The chain combines TRBV19 with TRBJ2-5, with D possibly being TRBD2 (6 bases). V was trimmed by 9 bases and J by 1 base, leaving 18 bases between them. CDR1 LNHDA and CDR2 SQIVND come from the germline V gene (reference sequence). The CDR3 sequence is 15 residues long.

The rearrangement joins TRBV30 to TRBJ2-7; the D gene is possibly TRBD1 (5 bases). The V gene's germline CDR1 is GTSNPN and CDR2 SVGIG (reference sequence). V lost 0 bases to trimming and J lost 4 bases, with 13 bases between them. The CDR3 totals 14 residues. The CDR3 spells CAWSVLRQSYEQYF. The CDR3 nucleotides read TGTGCCTGGAGTGTTCTGCGACAGAGTTACGAGCAGTACTTC. The whole variable domain, filled in from reference TRBV30 and TRBJ2-7, reads SQTIHQWPATLVQPVGSPLSLECTVEGTSNPNLYWYRQAAGRGLQLLFYSVGIGQISSEVPQNLSASRPQDRQFILSSKKLLLSDSGFYLCAWSVLRQSYEQYFGPGTRLTVT.

This clone was seen more than once but under ten times. The J gene is TRBJ2-7, the V gene TRBV6-1; TRBD1 agrees at 9 bases. The V and J ends lost 5 bases and 7 bases, in that order; junction bases with no gene match: 3. The CDR3 sequence is 12 residues long. In germline, CDR1 is MNHNS, CDR2 SASEGT. DNA for the CDR3: TGTGCCAGCAGTCGGACAGGGGAAGAGCAGTACTTC. This encodes CASSRTGEEQYF.

This chain uses TRBV5-6 with TRBJ2-3; tentative D call: TRBD1 (7 bases). The CDR3 runs 15 residues. Germline V gene lookup returns CDR1 SGHDT and CDR2 YYEEEE. Trimming shortened V by 3 bases and J by 7 bases, and 18 bases separated the two germline ends. CDR3 sequence reads: CASSSAGSGGNTQYF. CDR3 nucleotide sequence: TGTGCCAGCAGCTCCGCTGGGTCAGGGGGGAATACGCAGTATTTT.

This clone was seen a handful of times. This chain connects TRBV19 to TRBJ2-7; the D is unclear. The V gene lost 5 bases and the J gene lost 0 bases, with 5 bases spanning the gap. This CDR3 is built from 12 residues. Germline lookup yields CDR1 LNHDA and CDR2 SQIVND (reference sequence). CDR3 amino acids: CASSSSSYEQYF. For the CDR3, the DNA is TGTGCCAGTAGTTCCTCCTCCTACGAGCAGTACTTC.